The clone carrying this TCR beta chain came up a few times. The method was immunoSEQ multiplex PCR; TCRdb's version includes in-frame clones alone and lacks a portion of them. This repertoire shows roughly 2.1 million clones, approximately 94% found once; its top ten account for 1.5% to 2%. Positive CCR7 selection of CD45RO-negative cells yielded the naive CD8 cells, and terminally differentiated effector memory CD45RA+ cells were excluded. This sample is part of a study of shared clonotypes between healthy human individuals. Looked up from germline, CDR1 is LNHDA and CDR2 is SQIVND (reference sequence). This CDR3 is built from 13 residues. Trimming shortened V by 7 bases and J by 2 bases, and 11 bases separated the two germline ends.

The receptor was derived from a young man in good health. Some clones in this sample may be carry-over from other donors' samples. The V and J genes are TRBV19 and TRBJ1-1; D not certain. Sequencing was performed on naive CD8+ T cells from PBMCs. The CDR3 DNA is TGTGCCAGTACCCTCCCCCCCAACACTGAAGCTTTCTTT. This codes for CASTLPPNTEAFF.